One sample yielded the 8 T cell receptor beta chains listed below, sequenced in a study of blood T cell repertoires in COVID-19. Produced via immunoSEQ multiplex PCR; TCRdb's table is partial and in-frame only. The data hold tens of thousands of clones, with about 80% observed a single time. The source material was peripheral blood. These receptors were obtained from a woman aged 60-75 years with acute or convalescent COVID-19.

This chain connects TRBV29-1 to TRBJ2-7; tentatively, D is TRBD1 (7 bases). This CDR3 spans 10 amino acids. From germline, CDR1 is SQVTM and CDR2 ANQGSEA. V was shortened by 6 bases and J by 11 bases, with 14 bases between the two germline ends. The CDR3 sequence: CSVDTGEEYF. The CDR3, as DNA: TGCAGCGTCGATACAGGGGAGGAGTACTTC.

V and J are TRBV5-1 and TRBJ1-1; D gene ambiguous. V was pared by 4 bases and J by 4 bases, with 14 bases between. The CDR3 length is 14 residues. Germline CDR1 SGHRS, CDR2 YFSETQ. CDR3 loop: CASSEGQKVTEAFF. The CDR3 DNA is TGCGCCAGCAGCGAGGGTCAAAAAGTCACTGAAGCTTTCTTT.

This clone was observed a handful of times. The chain combines TRBV19 with TRBJ1-2; 7 bases match TRBD1. The CDR3 has 13 residues. V lost 8 bases and J lost 6; bases outside the gene matches: 9. CDR1 and CDR2 from the germline V gene are LNHDA and SQIVND (reference sequence). Here the CDR3 DNA reads TGTGCCAGTTACAGGGGTCCCGCGCATGGCTACACCTTC. It codes for CASYRGPAHGYTF.

This chain links TRBV6-5 with TRBJ2-3, with 12 bases lining up with TRBD2. The CDR3 totals 16 residues. Germline CDR1 reads MNHEY; CDR2 reads SVGAGI. V trimming: 4 bases; J trimming: 6 bases; junction bases outside the gene matches: 8. CDR3 sequence: CASSSRPSGGADTQYF. For the CDR3, the DNA is TGTGCCAGCAGTTCCCGCCCTAGCGGGGGGGCGGATACGCAGTATTTT.

The genes are TRBV2 and TRBJ1-2, with D tentatively TRBD1 (5 bases). The CDR3 totals 10 residues. V was trimmed by 6 bases and J by 13 bases, leaving 12 bases between them. Germline loops: CDR1 SNHLY, CDR2 FYNNEI. In DNA, the CDR3 is TGTGCCAGCAGCGGGACTCGGGGCACCTTC. Encoded protein: CASSGTRGTF.

V gene TRBV2 combines with J gene TRBJ2-7; TRBD2 matches at 12 bases. This CDR3 contains 15 residues. The germline V gene has CDR1 SNHLY and CDR2 FYNNEI. Trimming cost V 9 bases and J 3 bases; bases outside gene matches: 9. This CDR3 reads CASRETSGGSYEQYF. The CDR3 nucleotides are TGTGCCAGTCGAGAGACTAGCGGGGGTAGCTACGAGCAGTACTTC.

This chain uses TRBV6-1 with TRBJ1-1; 7 bases line up with TRBD1. CDR1 is MNHNS and CDR2 is SASEGT in the germline V gene. The CDR3 runs 17 residues. The trim removed 0 bases at V and 2 bases at J, leaving 9 bases unmatched. CDR3 DNA sequence: TGTGCCAGCAGTGAAGCCGTGCGACAGGGCGGAAACACTGAAGCTTTCTTT. It translates to CASSEAVRQGGNTEAFF.

The V call is TRBV27, the J call TRBJ2-3, with TRBD2 matching 16 bases. The CDR3 covers 17 residues. Germline assignment: CDR1 MNHEY and CDR2 SMNVEV (reference sequence). V shed 4 bases, J shed 3 bases, and the junction held 4 bases outside the gene matches. CDR3 in amino acids: CASSSGLAGGPTDTQYF. The CDR3 DNA follows: TGTGCCAGCAGTTCGGGACTAGCGGGGGGGCCAACAGATACGCAGTATTTT.